The next 7 T cell receptor beta chains were all read from a single sample in a study of T cells after yellow fever vaccination. TCRdb reprocessed the 5' RACE reads via MiXCR and lists one record per CDR3 protein. The data contain some 220,000 distinct CDR3 sequences, roughly 3.3% of them seen just once; the ten biggest clones take up 3.2%. The sequencing used CD4+ T cells sorted from PBMCs, collected 10 days after the yellow fever booster vaccination. These receptors all stem from a man between 18 and 35 years old who received the YFV17D yellow fever vaccine.

This clonotype has a count of ten or more. The chain couples TRBV7-6 to TRBJ2-1, with 10 bases that match TRBD2. J lost 4 bases, V lost 5 bases, and 11 bases had no gene match. This CDR3 has 17 residues. Germline CDR1 reads SGHVS; CDR2 reads FNYEAQ. The CDR3 region is CASSKRASGGEYNEQFF. Written as DNA, the CDR3 is TGTGCCAGCAGCAAGCGGGCTAGCGGGGGCGAATACAATGAGCAGTTCTTC.

This clonotype was observed a few times. The chain is built from TRBV9 and TRBJ2-3, with 12 bases fitting TRBD2. The CDR3 is made up of 17 amino acids. Germline assignment: CDR1 SGDLS and CDR2 YYNGEE. Trimming cost V 2 bases and J 7 bases; bases outside gene matches: 11. CDR3 protein: CASSVRLAGASINTQYF. CDR3 DNA: TGTGCCAGCAGCGTCAGACTAGCGGGGGCCTCAATAAATACGCAGTATTTT.

This clonotype was seen many times. The rearrangement uses TRBV7-2 and TRBJ2-5; D might be TRBD2 (7 bases). CDR1 SGHTA and CDR2 FQGNSA come from the germline V gene. The CDR3 runs 14 residues. The V end was cut by 3 bases, the J end by 1 base, with 9 bases between. The DNA for the CDR3 is TGTGCCAGCAGCTTGGGAGGGGGCCAAGAGACCCAGTACTTC. It translates to CASSLGGGQETQYF.

In its sample, this clonotype was seen many times. The V gene is TRBV12-3 or TRBV12-4, the J gene TRBJ2-7, with 7 nucleotides matching TRBD2. J was trimmed by 1 base and V by 7 bases; bases with no gene match: 10. This CDR3 is 15 amino acids long. This chain's CDR3 is CASNRAGRLSYEQYF. CDR3 sequence (DNA): TGTGCCAGCAATAGAGCGGGGCGGCTATCCTACGAGCAGTACTTC.

The V and J genes are TRBV24-1 and TRBJ2-1; D ambiguous. V dropped 4 bases and J dropped 5 bases, with 2 bases sitting between them. CDR3 size: 11 residues. Germline-derived CDR1 and CDR2 are KGHDR and SFDVKD. CDR3 DNA sequence: TGTGCCACCAGTGAAAACAATGAGCAGTTCTTC. Amino acids: CATSENNEQFF.

The chain recombines TRBV18 with TRBJ1-5; tentative D call: TRBD1 (5 bases). Germline V gives CDR1 KGHSH, CDR2 LQKENI. The CDR3 has 15 residues. Trimming stripped 6 bases from V and 1 base from J, with 13 bases between. The CDR3, as DNA: TGTGCCAGCTCCCGCGACAGATTGAGCAATCAGCCCCAGCATTTT. Amino acids: CASSRDRLSNQPQHF.

J is TRBJ2-6 and V is TRBV6-5; TRBD1 matches at 9 bases. V lost 4 bases to trimming and J lost 4 bases; unmatched junction nucleotides: 11. This CDR3 is 18 amino acids long. Germline V gene data show CDR1 as MNHEY and CDR2 as SVGAGI. The CDR3 DNA follows: TGTGCCAGCAGTTGGGGGGGACAGGGTTTCTCGGGGGCCAACGTCCTGACTTTC. Translating it yields CASSWGGQGFSGANVLTF.